The sequence of this T cell receptor (beta chain) was determined in a study of blood T cell repertoires in COVID-19. Study overall: There were acute and convalescent COVID-19 samples, and they came from the United States, Italy and Spain.

Donors of Cohort 3 who recovered were those that had two negative PCRs, clearance, or symptom resolution. Produced via immunoSEQ multiplex PCR; TCRdb's table is partial and in-frame only. Among about 300,000 clones listed, about 85% were seen once. This CDR3 spans 14 amino acids. V shed 10 bases and J 1 base; nucleotides not matched to a gene: 7. Germline lookup yields CDR1 MNHEY and CDR2 SVGAGI. The sample was PBMCs or T cells enriched from blood (not recorded which). This sequence joins TRBV6-5 and TRBJ1-5; TRBD1 aligns across 7 bases. This TCR was recovered from a woman younger than 45 who had recovered from COVID-19. The CDR3: CATKGGQSNQPQHF. CDR3 bases: TGTGCCACGAAGGGGGGACAGAGCAATCAGCCCCAGCATTTT.